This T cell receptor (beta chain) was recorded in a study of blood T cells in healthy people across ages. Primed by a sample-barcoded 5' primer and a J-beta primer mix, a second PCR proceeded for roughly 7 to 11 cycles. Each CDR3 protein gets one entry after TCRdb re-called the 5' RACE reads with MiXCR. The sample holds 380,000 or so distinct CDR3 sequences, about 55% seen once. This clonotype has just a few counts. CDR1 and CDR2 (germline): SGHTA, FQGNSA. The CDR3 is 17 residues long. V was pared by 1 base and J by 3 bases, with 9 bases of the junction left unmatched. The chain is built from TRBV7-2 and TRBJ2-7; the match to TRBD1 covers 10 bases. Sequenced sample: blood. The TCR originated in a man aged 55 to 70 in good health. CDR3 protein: CASSLGFSGDRGYEQYF. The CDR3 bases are TGTGCCAGCAGCTTAGGGTTTTCCGGGGACAGGGGCTACGAGCAGTACTTC.